Presented here are 10 T cell receptor beta chains from one specimen sequenced in a study of blood T cells in healthy people across ages (dated by TCRdb to the mid-2010s). Preparation of the library involved 5' RACE. The sequencer listed for this sample is Illumina HiSeq 2500. A second PCR of roughly 7 to 11 cycles was performed with a sample-barcoded 5' primer and a J-beta primer mix. TCRdb reprocessed the public reads (quality trimming at Q25 with fastp, clone calling with MiXCR) and kept in-frame beta chains. Rows matching on CDR3 protein sequence are summarized as one entry with the most common DNA and genes. The sample data list about 670,000 distinct CDR3 sequences, and around 41% of these were observed just once. The ten largest make up around 32% of the sample. Sequencing used blood. These receptors all stem from a man older than 75 in good health.

The chain couples TRBV7-2 to TRBJ2-2; the D is unclear. V was clipped by 9 bases and J by 0 bases, with 11 bases between them. Germline V gene data show CDR1 as SGHTA and CDR2 as FQGNSA. The CDR3 consists of 14 residues. CDR3 sequence: CARSGPANTGELFF. The CDR3 DNA is TGTGCCAGATCAGGACCCGCGAACACCGGGGAGCTGTTTTTT.

In its sample, this clonotype was seen once. This chain links TRBV6-6 with TRBJ1-5; D is unclear. Germline V CDR1 and CDR2: MNHNY, SVGAGI (reference sequence). The CDR3 covers 16 residues. Trimming cost V 3 bases and J 0 bases, with 12 bases left between them. This chain's CDR3 is CASSYGSRNSNQPQHF. The DNA of the CDR3 is TGTGCCAGCAGTTATGGCAGCCGGAATAGCAATCAGCCCCAGCATTTT.

This clonotype was seen a handful of times. This chain uses TRBV10-1 with TRBJ2-4; perhaps D is TRBD1 or TRBD2 (5 bases each). Trimming stripped 2 bases from V and 1 base from J, with 18 bases between. The germline gives CDR1 WNHNN, CDR2 SYGVQD (reference sequence). CDR3 length: 18 residues. As DNA, the CDR3 is TGCGCCAGCAGTGAGATAGGGGACGTGAATCCGGCCAAAAACATTCAGTACTTC. It encodes CASSEIGDVNPAKNIQYF.

About this clonotype: This sequence may be a read error, since a much larger clone differs from it by one base. The chain is built from TRBV20-1 and TRBJ2-5; 7 bases are shared with TRBD1. With the DNA end fitting TRBJ2-7 better, the J assignment may be wrong. The length of the CDR3 is 12 residues. Germline V lookup: CDR1 DFQATT, CDR2 SNEGSKA (reference sequence). DNA for the CDR3: TGCAGTGCCACAGGGGTTAGGAACGAGCAGTACTTC. It codes for CSATGVRNEQYF.

This clonotype was detected only a few times. This chain links TRBV7-3 with TRBJ2-2; perhaps TRBD1 as D (5 bases). The V end lost 4 bases, the J end lost 0 bases, and 18 bases lay between the germline ends. This CDR3 comprises 18 residues. The V gene's germline CDR1 is SGHTA and CDR2 FQGTGA. In DNA form, the CDR3 reads TGTGCCAGCAGCTCTACCACCACAGGTCTTCCGAACACCGGGGAGCTGTTTTTT. Translating it yields CASSSTTTGLPNTGELFF.

CDR3 protein: CASSLTGRLNEKLFF. In DNA, the CDR3 is TGCGCCAGCAGCCTTACGGGACGGCTTAATGAAAAACTGTTTTTT. The J gene is TRBJ1-4, the V gene TRBV4-3; tentatively, D is TRBD1 (5 bases). CDR3 length: 15 residues. Trimming cost V 4 bases and J 4 bases, with 13 bases left between them. Germline loops: CDR1 LGHNA, CDR2 YSLEER.

This clonotype has more than one count but fewer than ten. The rearrangement uses TRBV29-1 and TRBJ1-2; 8 positions agree with TRBD1. CDR3 length: 12 amino acids. V lost 5 bases and J lost 7; bases outside the gene matches: 6. Per the germline V gene, CDR1 is SQVTM and CDR2 is ANQGSEA. DNA for the CDR3: TGCAGCGTTCGGCAGGGGGCGGCTGGCTACACCTTC. This translates into CSVRQGAAGYTF.

The rearrangement links TRBV7-3 to TRBJ2-1; the D is unclear. Germline lookup yields CDR1 SGHTA and CDR2 FQGTGA. Trimming shortened V by 5 bases and J by 10 bases, and 15 bases separated the two germline ends. This CDR3 spans 13 amino acids. The CDR3 coding sequence is TGTGCCAGCAGCGTGGGTCCTTCCCAAGAGCAGTTCTTC. Protein sequence: CASSVGPSQEQFF.

Details on this clonotype: The junction and the germline gene differ at one end; a read error may be behind it. The chain is built from TRBV19 and TRBJ2-1; 9 bases match TRBD2. CDR1 LNHDA and CDR2 SQIVND come from the germline V gene (reference sequence). The CDR3 has 17 amino acids. The CDR3 sequence is CASSKRVGTSSCNEQFF. The CDR3, as DNA: TGTGCCAGTAGTAAGAGAGTAGGGACTAGCTCCTGCAATGAGCAGTTCTTC.

This clonotype was picked up a small number of times. This rearrangement joins TRBV5-1 to TRBJ2-1, with 13 bases identical to TRBD2. CDR1 and CDR2 from the germline V gene are SGHRS and YFSETQ. The junction had 7 bases not matched to a gene; V was cut back by 3 bases and J by 7 bases. The CDR3 is made up of 16 amino acids. The CDR3 nucleotides read TGCGCCAGCAGCTCACTAACTAGCGGGGGGGCTAATGAGCAGTTCTTC. It translates to CASSSLTSGGANEQFF.